The present TCR beta chain was sequenced within a study of T cell repertoires in cytomegalovirus infection. About the study: From public TCR beta signatures came an indication of both CMV infection and matching HLA type.

General observations from the study: CMV-specific HLA-C-restricted TCR beta clonotypes dominated the ex vivo response.

Using its own MiXCR run on the reads, TCRdb lists one record per CDR3 protein. Of 550,000 to 850,000 distinct CDR3 sequences listed, around a third were seen once; the top ten hold roughly 18%. Germline V gene lookup returns CDR1 MGHRA and CDR2 YSYEKL. The ends were cut back, 0 bases at V and 10 bases at J, with 9 bases in the middle. There are 13 residues in the CDR3. Note on this clonotype: The antigen is undetermined.

The V call is TRBV4-1, the J call TRBJ1-4; D not resolved. This sequence originates from a human donor in good health (CMV status not recorded). Some clones in this sample may be carry-over from other donors' samples. The sample in question was cultured PBMCs, obtained from culture after CMV antigen stimulation. The CDR3 sequence: CASSQDVEGKLFF. Written as DNA, the CDR3 is TGCGCCAGCAGCCAAGATGTGGAGGGAAAACTGTTTTTT.